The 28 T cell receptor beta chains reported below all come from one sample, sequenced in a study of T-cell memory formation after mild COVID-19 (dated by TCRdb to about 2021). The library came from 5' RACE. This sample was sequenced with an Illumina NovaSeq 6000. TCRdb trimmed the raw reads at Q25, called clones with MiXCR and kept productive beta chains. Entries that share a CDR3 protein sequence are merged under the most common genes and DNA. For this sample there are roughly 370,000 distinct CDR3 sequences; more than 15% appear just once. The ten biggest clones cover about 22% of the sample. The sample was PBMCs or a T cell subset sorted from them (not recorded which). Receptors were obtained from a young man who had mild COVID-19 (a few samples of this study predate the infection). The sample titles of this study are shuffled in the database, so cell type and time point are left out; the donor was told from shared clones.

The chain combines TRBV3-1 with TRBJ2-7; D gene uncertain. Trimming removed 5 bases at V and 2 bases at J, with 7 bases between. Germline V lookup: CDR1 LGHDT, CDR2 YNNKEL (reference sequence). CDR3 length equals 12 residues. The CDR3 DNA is TGTGCCAGCAGCGACGGAACCTACGAGCAGTACTTC. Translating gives CASSDGTYEQYF.

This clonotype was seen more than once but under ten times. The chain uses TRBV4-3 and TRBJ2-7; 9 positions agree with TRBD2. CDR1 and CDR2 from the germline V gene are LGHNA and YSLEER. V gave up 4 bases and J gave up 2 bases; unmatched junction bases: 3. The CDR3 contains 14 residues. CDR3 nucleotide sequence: TGCGCCAGCAGCCCCCAGCGGGGGGCCTACGAGCAGTACTTC. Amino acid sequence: CASSPQRGAYEQYF.

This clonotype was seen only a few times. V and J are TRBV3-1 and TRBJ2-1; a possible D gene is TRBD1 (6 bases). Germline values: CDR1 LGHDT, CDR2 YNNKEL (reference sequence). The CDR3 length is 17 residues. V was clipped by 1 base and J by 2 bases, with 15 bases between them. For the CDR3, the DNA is TGTGCCAGCAGCCAAGGGGGGACATACGGTACCTACAATGAGCAGTTCTTC. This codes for CASSQGGTYGTYNEQFF.

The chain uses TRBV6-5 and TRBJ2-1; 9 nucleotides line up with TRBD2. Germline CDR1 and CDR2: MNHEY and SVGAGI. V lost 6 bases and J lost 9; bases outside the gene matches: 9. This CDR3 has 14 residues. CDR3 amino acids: CASSPTGTSLEQFF. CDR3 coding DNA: TGTGCCAGCAGCCCAACCGGGACTAGCCTTGAGCAGTTCTTC.

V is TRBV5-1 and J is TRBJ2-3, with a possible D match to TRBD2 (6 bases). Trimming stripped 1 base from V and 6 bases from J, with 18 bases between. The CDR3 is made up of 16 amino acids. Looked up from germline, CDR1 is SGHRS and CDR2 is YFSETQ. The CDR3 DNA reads TGCGCCAGCAGCTTGACTCGGGGGTCACATACGGATACGCAGTATTTT. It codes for CASSLTRGSHTDTQYF.

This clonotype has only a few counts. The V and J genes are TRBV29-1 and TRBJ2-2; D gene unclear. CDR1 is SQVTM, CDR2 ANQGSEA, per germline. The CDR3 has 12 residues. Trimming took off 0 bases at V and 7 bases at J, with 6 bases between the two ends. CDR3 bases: TGCAGCGTTGAAGATCGGGTCGGGGAGCTGTTTTTT. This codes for CSVEDRVGELFF.

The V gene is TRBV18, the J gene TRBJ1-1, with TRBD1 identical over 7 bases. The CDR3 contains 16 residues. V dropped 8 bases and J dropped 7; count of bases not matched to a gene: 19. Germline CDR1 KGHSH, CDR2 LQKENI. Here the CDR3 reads CASTTSVLPGGGEAFF. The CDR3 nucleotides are TGTGCCAGCACTACCTCGGTCCTTCCAGGGGGTGGTGAAGCTTTCTTT.

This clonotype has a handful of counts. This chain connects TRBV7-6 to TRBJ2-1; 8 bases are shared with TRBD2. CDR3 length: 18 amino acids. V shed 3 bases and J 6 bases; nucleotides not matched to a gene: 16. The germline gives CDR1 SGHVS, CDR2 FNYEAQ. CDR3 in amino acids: CASSFRPTGDRGGNEQFF. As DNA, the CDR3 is TGTGCCAGCAGCTTCCGACCAACCGGGGATCGGGGGGGCAATGAGCAGTTCTTC.

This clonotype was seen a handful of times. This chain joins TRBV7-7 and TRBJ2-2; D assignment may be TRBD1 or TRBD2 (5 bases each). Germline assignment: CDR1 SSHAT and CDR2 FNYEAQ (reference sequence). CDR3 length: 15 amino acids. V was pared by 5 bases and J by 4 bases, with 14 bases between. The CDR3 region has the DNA TGTGCCAGCAGCCCCCGGGACGGACCCACCGGGGAGCTGTTTTTT. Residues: CASSPRDGPTGELFF.

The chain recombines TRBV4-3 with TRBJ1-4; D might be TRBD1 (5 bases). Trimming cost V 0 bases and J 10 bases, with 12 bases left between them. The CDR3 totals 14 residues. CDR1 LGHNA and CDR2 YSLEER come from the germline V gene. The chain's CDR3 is CASSQDSRAGKLFF. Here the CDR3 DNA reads TGCGCCAGCAGCCAAGATTCCAGGGCAGGAAAACTGTTTTTT.

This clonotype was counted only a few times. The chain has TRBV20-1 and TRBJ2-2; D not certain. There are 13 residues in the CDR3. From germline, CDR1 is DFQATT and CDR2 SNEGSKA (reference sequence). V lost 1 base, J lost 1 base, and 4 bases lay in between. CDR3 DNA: TGCAGTGCTAGAGGGCAGAACACCGGGGAGCTGTTTTTT. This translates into CSARGQNTGELFF.

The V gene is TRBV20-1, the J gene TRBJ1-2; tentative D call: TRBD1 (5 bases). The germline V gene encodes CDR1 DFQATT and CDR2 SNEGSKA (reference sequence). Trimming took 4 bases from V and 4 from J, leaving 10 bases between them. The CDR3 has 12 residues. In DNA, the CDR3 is TGCAGTGCTAAGGGGTCGGGCTATGGCTACACCTTC. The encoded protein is CSAKGSGYGYTF.

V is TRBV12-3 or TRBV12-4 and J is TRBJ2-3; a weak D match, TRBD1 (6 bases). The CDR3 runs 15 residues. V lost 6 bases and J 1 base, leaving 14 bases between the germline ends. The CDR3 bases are TGTGCCAGCAGAAACGGGGCAGGGGGCACAGATACGCAGTATTTT. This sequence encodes CASRNGAGGTDTQYF.

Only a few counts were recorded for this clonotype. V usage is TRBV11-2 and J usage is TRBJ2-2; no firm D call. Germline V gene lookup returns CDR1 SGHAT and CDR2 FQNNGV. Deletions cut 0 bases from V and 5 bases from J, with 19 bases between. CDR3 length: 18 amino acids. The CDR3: CASSLDPIPSRVTGELFF. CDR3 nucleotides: TGTGCCAGCAGCTTAGATCCGATCCCGAGTCGGGTGACCGGGGAGCTGTTTTTT.

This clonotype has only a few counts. The CDR3 bases are TGTGCCAGTAGTATAGGTTCAGGGAATGAGCAGTTCTTC. The encoded protein is CASSIGSGNEQFF. The rearrangement joins TRBV19 to TRBJ2-1; TRBD1 might be the D (5 bases). The germline V gene encodes CDR1 LNHDA and CDR2 SQIVND (reference sequence). The CDR3 is 13 residues long. V was cut by 1 base and J by 7 bases, with 8 bases left in between. Based on the CDR3 plus reference TRBV19 and TRBJ2-1, the full variable domain is DGGITQSPKYLFRKEGQNVTLSCEQNLNHDAMYWYRQDPGQGLRLIYYSQIVNDFQKGDIAEGYSVSREKKESFPLTVTSAQKNPTAFYLCASSIGSGNEQFFGPGTRLTVL.

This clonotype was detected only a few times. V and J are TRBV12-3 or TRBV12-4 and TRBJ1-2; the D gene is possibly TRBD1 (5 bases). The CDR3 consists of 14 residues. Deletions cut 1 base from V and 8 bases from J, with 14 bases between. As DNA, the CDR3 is TGTGCCAGCAGTTTAGTTGGGGGGAAAGGCGGCTACACCTTC. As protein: CASSLVGGKGGYTF.

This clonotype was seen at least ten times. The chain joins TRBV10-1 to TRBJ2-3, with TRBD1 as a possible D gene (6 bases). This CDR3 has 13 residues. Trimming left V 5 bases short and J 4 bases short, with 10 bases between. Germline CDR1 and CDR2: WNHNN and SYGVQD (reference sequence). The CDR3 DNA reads TGCGCCAGCAGTCTACAGGGCGCAGATACGCAGTATTTT. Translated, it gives CASSLQGADTQYF.

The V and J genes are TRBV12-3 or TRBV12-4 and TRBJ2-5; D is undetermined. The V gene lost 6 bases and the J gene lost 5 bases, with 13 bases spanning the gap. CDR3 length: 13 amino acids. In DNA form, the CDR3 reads TGTGCCAGCAGCTCTCCCCTAGTTGAGACCCAGTACTTC. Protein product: CASSSPLVETQYF.

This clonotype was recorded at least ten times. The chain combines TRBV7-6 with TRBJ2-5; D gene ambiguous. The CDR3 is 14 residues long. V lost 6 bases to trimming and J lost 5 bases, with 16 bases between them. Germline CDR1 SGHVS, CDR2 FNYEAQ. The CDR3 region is CASSLETPGETQYF. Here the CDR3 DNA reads TGTGCCAGCAGTTTGGAGACTCCCGGGGAGACCCAGTACTTC.

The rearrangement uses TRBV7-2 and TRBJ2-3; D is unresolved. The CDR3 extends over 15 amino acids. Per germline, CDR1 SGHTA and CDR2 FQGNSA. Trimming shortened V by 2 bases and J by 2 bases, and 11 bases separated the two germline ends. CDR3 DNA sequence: TGTGCCAGCAGCTTACGAGCACTCTACACAGATACGCAGTATTTT. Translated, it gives CASSLRALYTDTQYF.

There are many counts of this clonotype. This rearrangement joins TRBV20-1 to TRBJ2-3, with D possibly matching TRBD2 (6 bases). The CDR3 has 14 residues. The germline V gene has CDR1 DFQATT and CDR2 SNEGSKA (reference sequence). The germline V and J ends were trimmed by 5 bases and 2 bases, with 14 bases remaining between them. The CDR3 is CSASGLLSTDTQYF. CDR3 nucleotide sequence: TGCAGTGCTTCGGGACTCCTCTCCACAGATACGCAGTATTTT.

The CDR3 is CASSYEASSYNEQFF. DNA for the CDR3: TGTGCCAGCAGTTACGAGGCGAGCTCCTACAATGAGCAGTTCTTC. The V call is TRBV6-6, the J call TRBJ2-1; D is ambiguous. The V end was cut by 2 bases, the J end by 0 bases, with 8 bases between. The CDR3 spans 15 residues. Germline V gene sequence: CDR1 MNHNY, CDR2 SVGAGI (reference sequence).

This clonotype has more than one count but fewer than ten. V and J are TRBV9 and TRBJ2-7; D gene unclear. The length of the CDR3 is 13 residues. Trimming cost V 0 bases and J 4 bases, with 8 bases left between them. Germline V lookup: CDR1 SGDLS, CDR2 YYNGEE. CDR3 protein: CASSVGGRYEQYF. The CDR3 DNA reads TGTGCCAGCAGCGTAGGGGGAAGATACGAGCAGTACTTC.

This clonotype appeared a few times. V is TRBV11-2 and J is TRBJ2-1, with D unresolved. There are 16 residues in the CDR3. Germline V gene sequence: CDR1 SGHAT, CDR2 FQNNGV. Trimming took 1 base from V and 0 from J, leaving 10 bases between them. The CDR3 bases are TGTGCCAGCAGCTTAGGACCCTACCGCTCCTACAATGAGCAGTTCTTC. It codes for CASSLGPYRSYNEQFF.

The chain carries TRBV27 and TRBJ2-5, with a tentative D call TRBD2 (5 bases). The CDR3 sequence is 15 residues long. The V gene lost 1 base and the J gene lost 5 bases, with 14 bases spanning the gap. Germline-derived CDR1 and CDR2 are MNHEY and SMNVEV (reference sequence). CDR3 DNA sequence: TGTGCCAGCAGTTTATGGGAAGGGAGCTTGGAGACCCAGTACTTC. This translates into CASSLWEGSLETQYF.

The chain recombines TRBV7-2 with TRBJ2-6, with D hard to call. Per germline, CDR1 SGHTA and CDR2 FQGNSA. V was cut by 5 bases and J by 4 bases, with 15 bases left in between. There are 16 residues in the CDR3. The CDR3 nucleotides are TGTGCCAGCAGCCGATGGGCCTGGGGAGGGGCCAACGTCCTGACTTTC. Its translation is CASSRWAWGGANVLTF.

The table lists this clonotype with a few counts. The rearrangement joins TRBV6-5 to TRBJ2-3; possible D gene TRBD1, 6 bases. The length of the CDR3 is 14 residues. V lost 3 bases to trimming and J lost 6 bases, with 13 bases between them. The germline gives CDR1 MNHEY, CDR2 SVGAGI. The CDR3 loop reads CASSYVGAGDTQYF. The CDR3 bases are TGTGCCAGCAGTTATGTGGGGGCCGGGGATACGCAGTATTTT.

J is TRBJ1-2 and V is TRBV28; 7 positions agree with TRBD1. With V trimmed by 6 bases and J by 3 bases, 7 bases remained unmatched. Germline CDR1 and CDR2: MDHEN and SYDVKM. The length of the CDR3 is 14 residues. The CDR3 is CASSARQGYYGYTF. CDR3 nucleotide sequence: TGTGCCAGCAGCGCAAGACAGGGCTACTATGGCTACACCTTC.